The clone carrying this T cell receptor beta chain was observed at least ten times. The antigen is unknown. This sample is part of a study of CD8 T cells in ankylosing spondylitis. Study-wide findings and caveats: Reports of some motif variants in reactive arthritis synovial fluid and blood predate this one. It appeared that ankylosing spondylitis blood was characterized by a TCR beta motif of several highly homologous variants. Disease-linked clones bore a CD8+ phenotype and were relatively rare in peripheral blood.

The CDR3 loop spans 14 amino acids. J gave up 4 bases and V 4 bases, and 5 bases lay outside the gene matches. Per germline, CDR1 SGHRS and CDR2 YFSETQ. TCR beta libraries were made by quantitative 5'-RACE with molecular barcodes. TCRdb independently ran MiXCR on the 5' RACE reads; one entry per CDR3 protein. The repertoire holds roughly 700,000 distinct CDR3 sequences, with 15% to 20% as singletons. This receptor was obtained from a male donor with ankylosing spondylitis. This chain links TRBV5-1 with TRBJ2-1; 7 nucleotides agree with TRBD2. Sequencing used blood, either unsorted or a sorted T cell fraction (not recorded which). This CDR3 reads CASSGGDSYNEQFF. As DNA, the CDR3 is TGCGCCAGCAGCGGGGGGGACTCGTACAATGAGCAGTTCTTC.